This TCR beta chain was sequenced during a study of T cell changes during pregnancy in multiple sclerosis. The CDR3 is 15 amino acids. CDR1 is SGHRS, CDR2 YFSETQ, per germline. With 1 base removed from V and 0 bases from J, the gap between germline ends came to 10 bases. Clones were sequenced by immunoSEQ multiplex PCR, and TCRdb holds only the in-frame ones, with some missing. This table holds about 55,000 clones, about 95% found once. The starting material was CD8+ T cells from peripheral blood mononuclear cells, obtained after pregnancy. J is TRBJ1-1 and V is TRBV5-1; D is uncertain. The TCR sequence derives from a female donor with multiple sclerosis, enrolled in a pregnancy study. In nucleotides, the CDR3 is TGCGCCAGCAGCTTGACCGGGGTATTGAACACTGAAGCTTTCTTT. It codes for CASSLTGVLNTEAFF.